These 30 T cell receptor beta chains originate from one sample sequenced in a study of blood T cell repertoires in COVID-19. Produced via immunoSEQ multiplex PCR; TCRdb's table is partial and in-frame only. The table records around 130,000 clones, 80% to 90% of them present only once. Input material: peripheral blood. Source of these receptors: a human donor in a cohort sampled during active COVID-19.

This clone was picked up a small number of times. This chain links TRBV6-6 with TRBJ2-5, with D tentatively TRBD2 (7 bases). CDR3 length: 12 amino acids. Germline CDR1 reads MNHNY; CDR2 reads SVGAGI (reference sequence). Trimming left V 8 bases short and J 7 bases short, with 14 bases between. The chain's CDR3 is CASRQGGGTQYF. In nucleotides, the CDR3 is TGTGCCAGCCGACAAGGGGGGGGGACCCAGTACTTC.

DNA of the CDR3: TGTGCCAGCAGCTTGCGGGGGATCGCTACTAATGAAAAACTGTTTTTT. Protein sequence: CASSLRGIATNEKLFF. This sequence joins TRBV7-2 and TRBJ1-4, with D perhaps TRBD1 (5 bases). CDR1 SGHTA and CDR2 FQGNSA come from the germline V gene. The V gene lost 3 bases and the J gene lost 2 bases, with 13 bases spanning the gap. The CDR3 length is 16 residues.

The chain recombines TRBV28 with TRBJ1-6, with D unclear. Trimming shortened V by 5 bases and J by 8 bases, and 16 bases separated the two germline ends. Germline V gene data show CDR1 as MDHEN and CDR2 as SYDVKM. This CDR3 is built from 15 residues. The CDR3 nucleotides are TGTGCCAGCAGTCCTCGACTGGGGAGGTATTCACCCCTCCACTTT. Translated, it gives CASSPRLGRYSPLHF. Full variable domain (remainder filled in from reference TRBV28 and TRBJ1-6): DVKVTQSSRYLVKRTGEKVFLECVQDMDHENMFWYRQDPGLGLRLIYFSYDVKMKEKGDIPEGYSVSREKKERFSLILESASTNQTSMYLCASSPRLGRYSPLHFGNGTRLTVT.

This clone was counted only a few times. J is TRBJ1-6 and V is TRBV6-6; D uncertain. Per the germline V gene, CDR1 is MNHNY and CDR2 is SVGAGI (reference sequence). V gave up 6 bases and J gave up 7 bases, with 16 bases separating them. The CDR3 runs to 15 residues. For the CDR3, the DNA is TGTGCCAGCAGCTATACCTCCTCGGGGAATTCACCCCTCCACTTT. Protein product: CASSYTSSGNSPLHF.

The V gene is TRBV7-2, the J gene TRBJ2-3, with TRBD2 as a possible D gene (5 bases). The CDR3 spans 14 residues. The germline gives CDR1 SGHTA, CDR2 FQGNSA. V was trimmed by 3 bases and J by 2 bases, leaving 9 bases between them. CDR3 in amino acids: CASSFTGNTDTQYF. The CDR3 DNA reads TGTGCCAGCAGCTTTACGGGGAACACAGATACGCAGTATTTT.

The chain carries TRBV19 and TRBJ2-5, with 10 bases matching TRBD1. From germline, CDR1 is LNHDA and CDR2 SQIVND (reference sequence). The CDR3 is 15 amino acids. J gave up 7 bases and V 2 bases, and 7 bases lay outside the gene matches. The DNA of the CDR3 is TGTGCCAGTAGTATAACCGGGACAGGGGAGGCGACCCAGTACTTC. Amino acid sequence: CASSITGTGEATQYF.

The chain's CDR3 is CASSPGGQEAYGYTF. The CDR3 DNA reads as TGTGCCAGCAGCCCGGGGGGACAGGAAGCCTATGGCTACACCTTC. The V gene is TRBV5-6, the J gene TRBJ1-2; the match to TRBD1 covers 8 bases. The CDR3 loop spans 15 amino acids. Germline lookup yields CDR1 SGHDT and CDR2 YYEEEE. Unmatched junction bases numbered 9, after V lost 4 bases and J lost 4 bases.

The CDR3 DNA is TGTGCCAGCAGTGAAGGACAGGATTATAGGGATGGCTACACCTTC. Translated, it gives CASSEGQDYRDGYTF. The chain couples TRBV2 to TRBJ1-2, with a possible D match to TRBD1 (6 bases). In germline, CDR1 is SNHLY, CDR2 FYNNEI. The V end was cut by 1 base, the J end by 6 bases, with 15 bases between. The CDR3 runs to 15 residues.

The rearrangement links TRBV7-2 to TRBJ1-3, with TRBD1 matching over 8 bases. Germline assignment: CDR1 SGHTA and CDR2 FQGNSA. After removal of 4 bases from V and 0 bases from J, the junction contained 11 bases not matched to a gene. There are 18 residues in the CDR3. CDR3 amino acids: CASSSHPGQASSGNTIYF. CDR3 sequence (DNA): TGTGCCAGCAGCTCCCATCCGGGACAGGCATCCTCTGGAAACACCATATATTTT.

V usage is TRBV25-1 and J usage is TRBJ1-2; 9 positions agree with TRBD1. Germline V CDR1 and CDR2: MGHDK, SYGVNS. With V trimmed by 6 bases and J by 6 bases, 5 bases remained unmatched. The CDR3 is 13 amino acids. In nucleotides, the CDR3 is TGTGCCAGCAGCCGGACAGGGGAAGATGGCTACACCTTC. Protein product: CASSRTGEDGYTF.

The chain is built from TRBV13 and TRBJ2-2; possible D gene TRBD2, 6 bases. Germline V CDR1 and CDR2: PRHDT, FYEKMQ (reference sequence). CDR3 length: 14 amino acids. Deletions cut 4 bases from V and 5 bases from J, with 11 bases between. The DNA for the CDR3 is TGTGCCAGCAGCTCTGGAGGGCGAACCGGGGAGCTGTTTTTT. Translation gives CASSSGGRTGELFF.

The chain is built from TRBV3-1 (or the pseudogene TRBV3-2) and TRBJ2-2; D gene ambiguous. Germline CDR1 reads LGHDT; CDR2 reads YNNKEL (reference sequence). The CDR3 spans 15 residues. Trimming pared 1 base from V and 2 bases from J, leaving 8 bases between. CDR3 amino acids: CASSQARYNTGELFF. CDR3 DNA: TGTGCCAGCAGCCAAGCCCGTTATAACACCGGGGAGCTGTTTTTT.

Here the CDR3 reads CASSPLGSTEAFF. The CDR3 DNA reads TGTGCCAGCTCACCCCTCGGGAGCACTGAAGCTTTCTTT. The chain is built from TRBV18 and TRBJ1-1; no firm D call. The CDR3 is made up of 13 amino acids. Germline V gives CDR1 KGHSH, CDR2 LQKENI. The V and J ends lost 3 bases and 4 bases respectively, with 9 bases between them. The complete variable domain, with remaining parts taken from reference TRBV18 and TRBJ1-1, reads NAGVMQNPRHLVRRRGQEARLRCSPMKGHSHVYWYRQLPEEGLKFMVYLQKENIIDESGMPKERFSAEFPKEGPSILRIQQVVRGDSAAYFCASSPLGSTEAFFGQGTRLTVV.

The chain links TRBV11-1 to TRBJ2-7, with 12 positions matching TRBD1. CDR3 size: 15 residues. V trimming: 3 bases; J trimming: 4 bases; junction bases outside the gene matches: 4. Germline V gene lookup returns CDR1 SGHAT and CDR2 FQDESV (reference sequence). CDR3 residues: CASSFPGQGAYEQYF. CDR3 in DNA: TGTGCCAGCAGCTTTCCGGGACAGGGGGCATACGAGCAGTACTTC.

V is TRBV29-1 and J is TRBJ2-3, with TRBD1 matching over 12 bases. Per germline, CDR1 SQVTM and CDR2 ANQGSEA. The trim removed 6 bases at V and 0 bases at J, leaving 4 bases unmatched. The CDR3 consists of 15 residues. CDR3 sequence reads: CSVFGTGGSTDTQYF. The CDR3 DNA reads TGCAGCGTCTTCGGGACAGGGGGCAGCACAGATACGCAGTATTTT.

The genes are TRBV6-1 and TRBJ1-4; a weak D match, TRBD1 (6 bases). Per germline, CDR1 MNHNS and CDR2 SASEGT. The V end was cut by 3 bases, the J end by 7 bases, with 21 bases between. The length of the CDR3 is 17 residues. In DNA, the CDR3 is TGTGCCAGCAGTGAGACGGGGTGGGGGCGAGGGGTTGAAAAACTGTTTTTT. Translated, it gives CASSETGWGRGVEKLFF.

The rearrangement uses TRBV20-1 and TRBJ1-1; 8 nucleotides line up with TRBD1. This CDR3 is 11 amino acids long. In germline, CDR1 is DFQATT, CDR2 SNEGSKA (reference sequence). V dropped 5 bases and J dropped 11; count of bases not matched to a gene: 7. The chain's CDR3 is CSAPRQGPAFF. In DNA form, the CDR3 reads TGCAGTGCTCCTCGACAGGGGCCGGCTTTCTTT.

The chain couples TRBV7-2 to TRBJ2-1; 9 nucleotides match TRBD1. The CDR3 has 15 amino acids. V trimming: 2 bases; J trimming: 4 bases; junction bases outside the gene matches: 3. The V gene's germline CDR1 is SGHTA and CDR2 FQGNSA. As DNA, the CDR3 is TGTGCCAGCAGCTTAACAGGGGGCCAGTACAATGAGCAGTTCTTC. Translating gives CASSLTGGQYNEQFF.

The chain recombines TRBV2 with TRBJ2-3; D possibly corresponds to TRBD1 (7 bases). Looked up from germline, CDR1 is SNHLY and CDR2 is FYNNEI. V lost 4 bases and J lost 3, with 14 bases in between. CDR3 length: 15 residues. The CDR3 coding sequence is TGTGCCAGCAGTGTCCGCAGGGGGGAAACAGATACGCAGTATTTT. Its translation: CASSVRRGETDTQYF.

A few counts support this clone. J is TRBJ2-3 and V is TRBV7-9; D gene ambiguous. Trimming took 5 bases from V and 3 from J, leaving 3 bases between them. Germline V gene data show CDR1 as SEHNR and CDR2 as FQNEAQ (reference sequence). The CDR3 runs to 11 residues. Here the CDR3 reads CASSETDTQYF. The CDR3 nucleotides are TGTGCCAGCAGCGAGACAGATACGCAGTATTTT.

V and J are TRBV24-1 and TRBJ1-2; 9 bases are shared with TRBD1. In germline, CDR1 is KGHDR, CDR2 SFDVKD. The trim removed 4 bases at V and 3 bases at J, leaving 5 bases unmatched. The CDR3 has 15 residues. The CDR3 sequence is CATSDPTGGDYGYTF. DNA for the CDR3: TGTGCCACCAGTGACCCTACAGGGGGCGACTATGGCTACACCTTC.

The chain has TRBV7-9 and TRBJ1-5; no clear D gene. V dropped 1 base and J dropped 6 bases, with 4 bases sitting between them. The length of the CDR3 is 12 residues. From germline, CDR1 is SEHNR and CDR2 FQNEAQ (reference sequence). The CDR3 coding sequence is TGTGCCAGCAGCTTAGGGGCTCAGCCCCAGCATTTT. Its translation is CASSLGAQPQHF.

The chain is built from TRBV10-3 and TRBJ2-7; the match to TRBD1 covers 8 bases. The germline V gene encodes CDR1 ENHRY and CDR2 SYGVKD. Unmatched junction bases numbered 7, after V lost 7 bases and J lost 5 bases. The CDR3 consists of 13 residues. The CDR3 reads CAITSTGGDEQYF. The DNA of the CDR3 is TGTGCCATCACTTCCACAGGGGGTGACGAGCAGTACTTC.

This sequence joins TRBV28 and TRBJ2-7; D is unresolved. The germline V gene encodes CDR1 MDHEN and CDR2 SYDVKM. This CDR3 is 14 amino acids long. Trimming left V 3 bases short and J 0 bases short, with 9 bases between. This chain's CDR3 is CASSLATFSYEQYF. CDR3 in DNA: TGTGCCAGCAGTTTGGCAACGTTCTCCTACGAGCAGTACTTC.

This chain uses TRBV24-1 with TRBJ2-7; a weak D match, TRBD1 (5 bases). V lost 7 bases and J lost 2, with 20 bases in between. Germline lookup yields CDR1 KGHDR and CDR2 SFDVKD. This CDR3 contains 16 residues. Here the CDR3 DNA reads TGTGCCACCAGCCCACCGACAGCATCAGCAGCCTACGAGCAGTACTTC. Encoded protein: CATSPPTASAAYEQYF.

The chain combines TRBV7-2 with TRBJ1-2; TRBD1 aligns across 8 bases. CDR3 length: 15 residues. Trimming cost V 3 bases and J 1 base; bases outside gene matches: 4. Germline loops: CDR1 SGHTA, CDR2 FQGNSA. The CDR3 here is CASSLTTGDNYGYTF. CDR3 coding DNA: TGTGCCAGCAGCTTGACGACAGGGGATAACTATGGCTACACCTTC.

The chain has TRBV11-2 and TRBJ1-5; 8 positions match TRBD1. The CDR3 has 17 amino acids. The trim removed 1 base at V and 0 bases at J, leaving 5 bases unmatched. In germline, CDR1 is SGHAT, CDR2 FQNNGV. CDR3 nucleotides: TGTGCCAGCAGCTTAGGACAGGGGTCTTATAGCAATCAGCCCCAGCATTTT. As protein: CASSLGQGSYSNQPQHF.

This chain links TRBV6-5 with TRBJ1-5; the D gene is possibly TRBD1 (5 bases). Trimming pared 5 bases from V and 4 bases from J, leaving 15 bases between. CDR3 length: 15 residues. The germline CDR1 and CDR2 sequences are MNHEY and SVGAGI. The CDR3 DNA reads as TGTGCCAGCAGTCCCTGGCAGGGTCCAAATCAGCCCCAGCATTTT. Protein product: CASSPWQGPNQPQHF.

The V and J genes are TRBV20-1 and TRBJ2-7, with D tentatively TRBD2 (6 bases). V was shortened by 3 bases and J by 5 bases, with 11 bases between the two germline ends. The CDR3 runs 12 residues. The germline gives CDR1 DFQATT, CDR2 SNEGSKA (reference sequence). The CDR3 here is CSASGGFDEQYF. In DNA, the CDR3 is TGCAGTGCTAGTGGAGGGTTCGACGAGCAGTACTTC.

V and J are TRBV11-3 and TRBJ2-1; 9 bases are a match to TRBD1. The CDR3 is made up of 12 amino acids. The J segment lost 9 bases and the V segment lost 6 bases, leaving 3 bases of the junction unmatched. Germline V gene lookup returns CDR1 SGHNT and CDR2 YENEEA. Here the CDR3 reads CASSTGGIEQFF. The DNA of the CDR3 is TGTGCCAGCAGTACAGGGGGCATTGAGCAGTTCTTC.